These T cell receptor beta chains were read from a single sample in a study of blood T cells in healthy people across ages. TCRdb reprocessed the 5' RACE reads via MiXCR and lists one record per CDR3 protein. The sample lists roughly 800,000 distinct CDR3 sequences, about a quarter seen once, with approximately 2.9% in the top ten. The same data also went into a second study, on T cells of mothers and their children.

The sequenced sample consisted of blood. These receptors were taken from a boy aged 5-17 years in good health. The CDR3 runs from the conserved cysteine through the conserved F or W. D genes are given only for firm matches. Not every row has a clone size; where given, it reads once, few, many or a size class.

>NA|TRBJ1-2|TRBV24-1|NA
TGTGCCACCAGTCGAGGGAACTGGGATGGCTACACCTTC
CATSRGNWDGYTF
>few|TRBJ2-6|TRBV25-1|NA
TGTGCCAGCAGTGATGGAGGTTCTGGGGCCAACGTCCTGACTTTC
CASSDGGSGANVLTF
>NA|TRBJ1-2|TRBV2|NA
TGTGCCAGCAGTTCTACCGGGACCCACGCTAACTATGGCTACACCTTC
CASSSTGTHANYGYTF
>few|TRBJ1-2|TRBV13|NA
TGTGCCAGCACCATAAATGGGGTGTTTTCTGGCTACACCTTC
CASTINGVFSGYTF
>few|TRBJ2-5|TRBV14|NA
TGTGCCAGCAGCCACTATGGGAGGCGAAACCAAGAGACCCAGTACTTC
CASSHYGRRNQETQYF
>NA|TRBJ2-3|TRBV11-2|NA
TGTGCCAGCAGCTTAAGGCCAGACTACACAGATACGCAGTATTTT
CASSLRPDYTDTQYF
>few|TRBJ2-1|TRBV29-1|TRBD2
TGCAGCGCCTCAGCGGGGGGTTTCAATGAGCAGTTCTTC
CSASAGGFNEQFF
>few|TRBJ2-5|TRBV6-5|TRBD1
TGTGCCAGCAGTTATGGTTTCGGGACAGAAGAGACCCAGTACTTC
CASSYGFGTEETQYF
>many|TRBJ2-7|TRBV9|TRBD2
TGTGCCAGCAGCGCAGGGACTAGCGGGGGCAACGAGCAGTACTTC
CASSAGTSGGNEQYF
>few|TRBJ2-3|TRBV27|NA
TGTGCCAGCAGTTTAGAGCTCACTCCACCGGATACGCAGTATTTT
CASSLELTPPDTQYF
>few|TRBJ2-5|TRBV11-3|TRBD2
TGTGCCAGCAGCCGGACTAGCGGGGATCGGGAGACCCAGTACTTC
CASSRTSGDRETQYF
>NA|TRBJ1-1|TRBV6-6|NA
TGTGCCAGCAGCTCGTCCCGGACGTCGCACACTGAAGCTTTCTTT
CASSSSRTSHTEAFF
>few|TRBJ1-4|TRBV28|NA
TGTGCCAGCAGTTCGGGACTTACTAAAGGAGTGTTTTTT
CASSSGLTKGVFF
>NA|TRBJ2-2|TRBV7-9|TRBD2
TGTGCCAGCAGCGACGGGGCCACTAGCGGGAACACCGGGGAGCTGTTTTTT
CASSDGATSGNTGELFF
>NA|TRBJ2-5|TRBV5-1|TRBD1
TGCGCCAGCAGCTCGACAGGGGAGATGGAGACCCAGTACTTC
CASSSTGEMETQYF
>few|TRBJ1-4|TRBV6-1|NA
TGTGCCAGCAGTGAACATCCGGGAGGTTTAGATAATGAAAAACTATTTTTT
CASSEHPGGLDNEKLFF
>NA|TRBJ2-1|TRBV5-1|TRBD2
TGCGCCAGCAGCGGACCTACTGGGGGGGATCGGGGTGAGCAGTTCTTC
CASSGPTGGDRGEQFF
>NA|TRBJ1-1|TRBV7-9|NA
TGTGCCAGCACCCGGGCGAACACTGAAGCTTTCTTT
CASTRANTEAFF
>NA|TRBJ2-7|TRBV20-1|TRBD2
TGCAGTGCCGTCCAATCGAGGCGGGGGACCTACGAGCAGTACTTC
CSAVQSRRGTYEQYF
>NA|TRBJ1-1|TRBV30|TRBD1
TGTGCCTGGAGTCCACCCTGGACAGGGGCTGAAGCTTTCTTT
CAWSPPWTGAEAFF
>NA|TRBJ2-5|TRBV7-2|NA
TGTGCCAGCAGCTTGCGACACTCAAAAGAGACCCAGTACTTC
CASSLRHSKETQYF
>NA|TRBJ1-3|TRBV6-5|NA
TGTGCCAGCAGTTTCCGAACCCAGGCCCTTTCTCTCCGAAACACCATATATTTT
CASSFRTQALSLRNTIYF
>NA|TRBJ2-3|TRBV12-3/TRBV12-4|NA
TGTGCCAGCAGTCCCCCGCTACCAGGGAGCACAGATACGCAGTATTTT
CASSPPLPGSTDTQYF
>few|TRBJ1-6|TRBV5-1|TRBD1
TGCGCCAGCAGCACAGGGACAGGGGGCCTTAATTCACCCCTCCACTTT
CASSTGTGGLNSPLHF
>once|TRBJ2-2|TRBV6-1|NA
TGTGCCAGCAGTGAATGGACGGCCGGGGAGCTGTTTTTT
CASSEWTAGELFF
>few|TRBJ1-2|TRBV29-1|TRBD1
TGCAGCGTTGGACAGGGGGCCTCTAAGAGCGGCTACACCTTC
CSVGQGASKSGYTF
>few|TRBJ2-1|TRBV24-1|NA
TGTGCCACCAGTGATTTGCTTCGGGGTGAGCAGTTCTTC
CATSDLLRGEQFF
>NA|TRBJ1-1|TRBV12-3/TRBV12-4|NA
TGTGCCAGCAGTTTCGATTCGGGGGGAACTGAAGCTTTCTTT
CASSFDSGGTEAFF
>few|TRBJ2-5|TRBV6-1|TRBD2
TGTGCCAGCAGCCCCCTTAGCGGGGGGGCCGGAAAGACCCAGTACTTC
CASSPLSGGAGKTQYF
>NA|TRBJ1-1|TRBV5-6|NA
TGTGCCAGCAGCGTGGGGCGCTGGACGGCAGTGAACACTGAAGCTTTCTTT
CASSVGRWTAVNTEAFF
>NA|TRBJ1-1|TRBV20-1|TRBD1
TGCAGTGCCGCGACAGGGAAATATTATGATATGAACACTGAAGCTTTCTTT
CSAATGKYYDMNTEAFF
>NA|TRBJ1-2|TRBV6-1|NA
TGTGCCAGCAGTGGGGAGGAGGAAGCTCCTATCGGCTACACCTTC
CASSGEEEAPIGYTF
>few|TRBJ2-7|TRBV20-1|NA
TGCAGTGCTAGCGCAGGGACTTCCTACGAGCAGTACTTC
CSASAGTSYEQYF
>few|TRBJ2-7|TRBV24-1|TRBD1
TGTGCCACCCAGGACAGGGGTACCTACGAGCAGTACTTC
CATQDRGTYEQYF
>once|TRBJ1-2|TRBV5-1|TRBD1
TGCGCCAGCAGCCCGGACAGGGACAATGGCTACACCTTC
CASSPDRDNGYTF
>few|TRBJ2-4|TRBV10-3|NA
TGTGCCATCAGTGAGTCCACAGGGCCCCAAGGCATTCAGTACTTC
CAISESTGPQGIQYF
>NA|TRBJ2-7|TRBV7-2|TRBD1
TGTGCCAGCAGCTTGTATCAGGGGGCGGCCTACGAGCAGTACTTC
CASSLYQGAAYEQYF
>NA|TRBJ2-1|TRBV12-3/TRBV12-4|NA
TGTGCCAGCAGCATACGGGGGAAATACAATGAGCAGTTCTTC
CASSIRGKYNEQFF
>NA|TRBJ2-1|TRBV6-6|NA
TGTGCCAGCAGGGCAGGACCTGAGCAGTTCTTC
CASRAGPEQFF
>many|TRBJ2-5|TRBV12-3/TRBV12-4|NA
TGTGCCAGCACCCACCCGCCCGGCAGGGGGGAAGAGACCCAGTACTTC
CASTHPPGRGEETQYF